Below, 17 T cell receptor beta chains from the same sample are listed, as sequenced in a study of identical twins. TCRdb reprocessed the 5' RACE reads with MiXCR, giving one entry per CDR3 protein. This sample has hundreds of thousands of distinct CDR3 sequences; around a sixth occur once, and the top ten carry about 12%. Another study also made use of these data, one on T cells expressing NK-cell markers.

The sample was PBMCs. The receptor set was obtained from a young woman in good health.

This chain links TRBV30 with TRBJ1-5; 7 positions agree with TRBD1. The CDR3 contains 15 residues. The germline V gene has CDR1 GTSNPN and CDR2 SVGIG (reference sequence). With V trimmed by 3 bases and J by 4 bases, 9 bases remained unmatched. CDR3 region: CAWSPGTVGNQPQHF. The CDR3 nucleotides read TGTGCCTGGAGCCCCGGGACAGTTGGGAATCAGCCCCAGCATTTT.

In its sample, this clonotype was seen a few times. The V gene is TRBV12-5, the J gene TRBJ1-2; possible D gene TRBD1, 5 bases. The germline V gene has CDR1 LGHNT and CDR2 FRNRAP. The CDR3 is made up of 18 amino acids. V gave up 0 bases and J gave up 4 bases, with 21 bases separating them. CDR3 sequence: CASGLVWGEGKAVYGYTF. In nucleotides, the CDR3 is TGTGCTAGTGGTTTGGTTTGGGGGGAGGGTAAGGCGGTCTATGGCTACACCTTC.

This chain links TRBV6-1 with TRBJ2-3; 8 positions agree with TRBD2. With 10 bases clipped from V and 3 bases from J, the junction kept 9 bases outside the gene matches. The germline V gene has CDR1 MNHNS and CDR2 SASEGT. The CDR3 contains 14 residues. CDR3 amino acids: CATHRSGSTDTQYF. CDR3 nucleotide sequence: TGTGCCACCCACAGAAGCGGGAGTACAGATACGCAGTATTTT.

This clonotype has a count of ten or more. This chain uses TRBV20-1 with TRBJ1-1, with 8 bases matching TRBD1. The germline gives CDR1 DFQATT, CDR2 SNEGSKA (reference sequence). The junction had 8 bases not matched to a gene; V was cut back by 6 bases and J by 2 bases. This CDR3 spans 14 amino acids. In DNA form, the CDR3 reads TGCAGTGCCGCCACCGCAGGGGGCAACACTGAAGCTTTCTTT. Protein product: CSAATAGGNTEAFF.

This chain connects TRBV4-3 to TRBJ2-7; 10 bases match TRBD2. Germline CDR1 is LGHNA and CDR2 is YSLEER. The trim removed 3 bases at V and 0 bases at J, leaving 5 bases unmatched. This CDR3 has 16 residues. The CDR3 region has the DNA TGCGCCAGCAGCCAGGAGACTAGCGGGCTCTCCTACGAGCAGTACTTC. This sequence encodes CASSQETSGLSYEQYF.

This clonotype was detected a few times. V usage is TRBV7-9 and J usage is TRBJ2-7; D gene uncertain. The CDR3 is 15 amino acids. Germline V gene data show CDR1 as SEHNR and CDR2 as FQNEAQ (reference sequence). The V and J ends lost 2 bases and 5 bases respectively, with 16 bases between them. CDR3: CASSLPYTPRHEQYF. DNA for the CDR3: TGTGCCAGCAGCTTACCGTACACCCCGAGACACGAGCAGTACTTC.

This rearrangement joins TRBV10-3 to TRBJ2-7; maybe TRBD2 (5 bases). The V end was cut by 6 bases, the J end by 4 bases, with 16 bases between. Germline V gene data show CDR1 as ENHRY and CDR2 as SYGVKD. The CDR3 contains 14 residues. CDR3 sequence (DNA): TGTGCCATCAGCGCTGGACGGGAAAAATACGAGCAGTACTTC. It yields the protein CAISAGREKYEQYF.

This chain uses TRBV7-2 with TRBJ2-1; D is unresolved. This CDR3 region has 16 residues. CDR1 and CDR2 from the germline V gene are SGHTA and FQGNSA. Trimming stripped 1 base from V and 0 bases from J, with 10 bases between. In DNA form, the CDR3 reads TGTGCCAGCAGCTTAGATAGGCCGCGCTCCTACAATGAGCAGTTCTTC. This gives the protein CASSLDRPRSYNEQFF.

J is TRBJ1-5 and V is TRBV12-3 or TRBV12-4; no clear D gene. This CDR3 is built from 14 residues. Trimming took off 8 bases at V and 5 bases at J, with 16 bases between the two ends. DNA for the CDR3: TGTGCCAGCGCTCCTCTCATGAGGGATCAGCCCCAGCATTTT. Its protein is CASAPLMRDQPQHF.

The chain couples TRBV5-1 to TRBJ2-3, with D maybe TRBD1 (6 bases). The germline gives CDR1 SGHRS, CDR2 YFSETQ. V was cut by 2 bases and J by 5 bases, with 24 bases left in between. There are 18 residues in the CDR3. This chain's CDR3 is CASSFSSSNGGRRDTQYF. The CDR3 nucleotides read TGCGCCAGCAGCTTTTCAAGCTCGAATGGGGGCCGGCGAGATACGCAGTATTTT.

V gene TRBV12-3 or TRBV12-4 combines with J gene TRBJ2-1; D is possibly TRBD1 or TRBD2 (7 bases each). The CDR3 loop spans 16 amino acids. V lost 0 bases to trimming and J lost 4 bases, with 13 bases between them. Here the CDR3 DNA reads TGTGCCAGCAGTTTAGCGCAGGGGGGGAATTACAATGAGCAGTTCTTC. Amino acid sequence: CASSLAQGGNYNEQFF.

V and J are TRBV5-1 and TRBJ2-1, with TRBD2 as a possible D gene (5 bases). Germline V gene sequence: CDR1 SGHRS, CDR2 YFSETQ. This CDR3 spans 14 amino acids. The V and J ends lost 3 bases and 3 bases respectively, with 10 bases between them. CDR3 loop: CASSYNGDYNEQFF. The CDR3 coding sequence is TGCGCCAGCAGCTACAACGGGGACTACAATGAGCAGTTCTTC.

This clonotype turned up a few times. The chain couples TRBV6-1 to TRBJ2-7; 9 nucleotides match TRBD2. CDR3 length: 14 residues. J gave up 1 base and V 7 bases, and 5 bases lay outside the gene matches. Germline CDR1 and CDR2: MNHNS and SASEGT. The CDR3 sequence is CASNLAGRSYEQYF. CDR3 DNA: TGTGCCAGCAACCTAGCGGGACGGTCCTACGAGCAGTACTTC.

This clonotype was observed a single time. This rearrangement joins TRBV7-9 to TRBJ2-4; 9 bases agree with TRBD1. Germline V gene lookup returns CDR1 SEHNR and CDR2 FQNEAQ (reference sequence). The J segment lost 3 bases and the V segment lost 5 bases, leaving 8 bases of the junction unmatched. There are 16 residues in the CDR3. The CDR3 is CASSQGQGEGKNIQYF. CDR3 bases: TGTGCCAGCAGCCAGGGACAGGGTGAGGGCAAAAACATTCAGTACTTC.

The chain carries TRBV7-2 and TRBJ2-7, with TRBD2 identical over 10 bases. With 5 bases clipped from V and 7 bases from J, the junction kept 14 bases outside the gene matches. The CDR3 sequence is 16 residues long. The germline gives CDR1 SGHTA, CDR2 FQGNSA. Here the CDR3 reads CASSPRIAGGTWEQYF. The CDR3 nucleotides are TGTGCCAGCAGCCCCCGTATAGCGGGGGGCACATGGGAGCAGTACTTC. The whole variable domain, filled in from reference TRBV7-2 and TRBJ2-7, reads GAGVSQSPSNKVTEKGKDVELRCDPISGHTALYWYRQSLGQGLEFLIYFQGNSAPDKSGLPSDRFSAERTGGSVSTLTIQRTQQEDSAVYLCASSPRIAGGTWEQYFGPGTRLTVT.

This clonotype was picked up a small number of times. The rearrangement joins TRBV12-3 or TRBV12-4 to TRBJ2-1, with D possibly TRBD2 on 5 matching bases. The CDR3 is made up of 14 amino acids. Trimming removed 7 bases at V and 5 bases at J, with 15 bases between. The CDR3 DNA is TGTGCCAGCACCTTGTCCCGGACTGACAATGAGCAGTTCTTC. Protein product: CASTLSRTDNEQFF.

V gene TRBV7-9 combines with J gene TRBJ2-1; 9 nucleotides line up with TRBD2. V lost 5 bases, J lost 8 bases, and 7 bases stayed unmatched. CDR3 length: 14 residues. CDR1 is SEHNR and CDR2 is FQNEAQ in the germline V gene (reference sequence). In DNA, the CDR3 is TGTGCCAGCAGCGTCCAGCGGGGGGACCATGAGCAGTTCTTC. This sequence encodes CASSVQRGDHEQFF. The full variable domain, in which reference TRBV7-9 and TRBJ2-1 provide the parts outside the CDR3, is DTGVSQNPRHKITKRGQNVTFRCDPISEHNRLYWYRQTLGQGPEFLTYFQNEAQLEKSRLLSDRFSAERPKGSFSTLEIQRTEQGDSAMYLCASSVQRGDHEQFFGPGTRLTVL.